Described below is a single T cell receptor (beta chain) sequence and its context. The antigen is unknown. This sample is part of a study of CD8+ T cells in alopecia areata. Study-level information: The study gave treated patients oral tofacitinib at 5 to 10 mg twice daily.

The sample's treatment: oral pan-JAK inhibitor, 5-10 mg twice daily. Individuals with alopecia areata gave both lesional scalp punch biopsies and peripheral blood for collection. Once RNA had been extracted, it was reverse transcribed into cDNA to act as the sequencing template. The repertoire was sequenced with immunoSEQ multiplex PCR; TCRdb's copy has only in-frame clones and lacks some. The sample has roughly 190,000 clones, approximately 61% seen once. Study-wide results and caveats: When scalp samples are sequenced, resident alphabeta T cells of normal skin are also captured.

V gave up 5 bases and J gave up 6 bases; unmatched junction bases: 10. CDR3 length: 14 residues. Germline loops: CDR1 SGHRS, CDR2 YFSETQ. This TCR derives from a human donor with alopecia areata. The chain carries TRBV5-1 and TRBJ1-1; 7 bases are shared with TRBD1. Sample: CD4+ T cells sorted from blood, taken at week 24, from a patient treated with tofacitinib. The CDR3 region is CASSNRIQGAEAFF. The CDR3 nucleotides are TGCGCCAGCAGTAATCGGATTCAGGGGGCTGAAGCTTTCTTT.